These 28 T cell receptor beta chains share one sample of origin, sequenced in a study of blood T cells in healthy people across ages. A sample-barcoded 5' primer and a J-beta primer mix were used in a second PCR of roughly 7 to 11 cycles. MiXCR, applied by TCRdb to the 5' RACE reads, yields one record per CDR3 protein. The sample has around 710,000 distinct CDR3 sequences, roughly 41% seen once; the top ten hold roughly 19%. The source material was blood. The receptors stem from a woman aged 60-75 years in good health.

The chain carries TRBV7-2 and TRBJ1-4; the D gene is possibly TRBD1 (6 bases). This CDR3 is 16 amino acids long. Deletions cut 5 bases from V and 1 base from J, with 14 bases between. CDR1 SGHTA and CDR2 FQGNSA come from the germline V gene. CDR3 nucleotide sequence: TGTGCCAGCAGCCCACAGGGCTCCGGAACTAATGAAAAACTGTTTTTT. Protein: CASSPQGSGTNEKLFF.

This chain uses TRBV20-1 with TRBJ1-6; D unclear. Deletions cut 4 bases from V and 8 bases from J, with 6 bases between. The germline gives CDR1 DFQATT, CDR2 SNEGSKA (reference sequence). The CDR3 has 11 residues. CDR3 DNA sequence: TGCAGTGCTAAAGGAGATTCACCCCTCCACTTT. Amino acids: CSAKGDSPLHF.

The CDR3, as DNA: TGTGCCAGCAGCTACGGGACAGGGGAGGCTAACTATGGCTACACCTTC. Protein: CASSYGTGEANYGYTF. V and J are TRBV7-9 and TRBJ1-2, with 10 positions matching TRBD1. The V and J ends lost 4 bases and 0 bases, in that order; junction bases with no gene match: 5. Germline V CDR1 and CDR2: SEHNR, FQNEAQ (reference sequence). This CDR3 is built from 16 residues.

There are a few counts of this clonotype. The rearrangement uses TRBV20-1 and TRBJ2-6; possibly TRBD2 for D (5 bases). V lost 5 bases to trimming and J lost 0 bases, with 11 bases between them. The CDR3 totals 15 residues. From germline, CDR1 is DFQATT and CDR2 SNEGSKA (reference sequence). CDR3 amino acids: CSAQTRVSGANVLTF. CDR3 nucleotide sequence: TGCAGTGCTCAGACGAGGGTCTCTGGGGCCAACGTCCTGACTTTC.

This clonotype was counted only a few times. V usage is TRBV6-2 or TRBV6-3 and J usage is TRBJ1-2; D is uncertain. The CDR3 contains 13 residues. The germline CDR1 and CDR2 sequences are MNHEY and SVGEGT. V dropped 4 bases and J dropped 6 bases, with 12 bases sitting between them. In DNA form, the CDR3 reads TGTGCCAGCAGTTTAAATGTGGGCAATGGCTACACCTTC. Encoded protein: CASSLNVGNGYTF.

The V gene is TRBV24-1, the J gene TRBJ2-3, with 7 bases fitting TRBD1. CDR1 KGHDR and CDR2 SFDVKD come from the germline V gene. The CDR3 covers 14 residues. V dropped 7 bases and J dropped 2; count of bases not matched to a gene: 5. The CDR3 protein is CATSPTGITDTQYF. The CDR3 DNA reads TGTGCCACCAGCCCGACAGGGATCACAGATACGCAGTATTTT.

This clonotype was seen only a few times. J is TRBJ1-1 and V is TRBV6-5; a weak D match, TRBD1 (6 bases). V lost 4 bases and J 0 bases, leaving 12 bases between the germline ends. CDR1 MNHEY and CDR2 SVGAGI come from the germline V gene. CDR3 size: 15 residues. CDR3 nucleotides: TGTGCCAGCAGTTTACAGGGCCAAATGAACACTGAAGCTTTCTTT. This encodes CASSLQGQMNTEAFF.

The chain carries TRBV6-1 and TRBJ2-1, with D possibly being TRBD2 (6 bases). The CDR3 is 13 amino acids. CDR1 MNHNS and CDR2 SASEGT come from the germline V gene. V lost 7 bases and J lost 10, with 17 bases in between. CDR3 in amino acids: CASKGGLVQEQFF. CDR3 DNA: TGTGCCAGCAAAGGAGGGCTCGTCCAAGAGCAGTTCTTC.

This clonotype was seen a handful of times. This chain links TRBV11-1 with TRBJ2-7; D is undetermined. The germline V gene encodes CDR1 SGHAT and CDR2 FQDESV (reference sequence). V was clipped by 1 base and J by 3 bases, with 7 bases between them. This CDR3 is 13 amino acids long. CDR3: CASSLVQDYEQYF. Written as DNA, the CDR3 is TGTGCCAGCAGCTTAGTTCAGGACTACGAGCAGTACTTC.

This clonotype was counted a few times. J is TRBJ2-3 and V is TRBV20-1, with unresolved D. The CDR3 covers 13 residues. Germline V CDR1 and CDR2: DFQATT, SNEGSKA (reference sequence). V was trimmed by 2 bases and J by 1 base, leaving 7 bases between them. The DNA of the CDR3 is TGCAGTGCTAGACATCCTCGCACAGATACGCAGTATTTT. It translates to CSARHPRTDTQYF.

The chain combines TRBV24-1 with TRBJ2-1; unclear D gene. Germline assignment: CDR1 KGHDR and CDR2 SFDVKD. V shed 2 bases and J shed 7 bases, with 2 bases lying between them. The CDR3 sequence is 11 residues long. The CDR3, as DNA: TGTGCCACCAGTGATTGGAATGAGCAGTTCTTC. Protein sequence: CATSDWNEQFF.

This clonotype was seen repeatedly, ten times or more. This chain links TRBV4-1 with TRBJ2-7, with D perhaps TRBD2 (6 bases). Germline values: CDR1 MGHRA, CDR2 YSYEKL. CDR3 length: 14 amino acids. With 0 bases removed from V and 3 bases from J, the gap between germline ends came to 9 bases. The DNA for the CDR3 is TGCGCCAGCAGCCAAGAAAGTAGCGGCTACGAGCAGTACTTC. Protein sequence: CASSQESSGYEQYF.

This clonotype was seen only a few times. This chain joins TRBV20-1 and TRBJ1-4, with D hard to call. Trimming removed 5 bases from V and 5 bases from J, with 15 bases in between. The CDR3 extends over 14 amino acids. The germline V gene encodes CDR1 DFQATT and CDR2 SNEGSKA (reference sequence). Here the CDR3 DNA reads TGCAGTGCTGGGGATGGACCGTGGAATGAAAAACTGTTTTTT. Translation gives CSAGDGPWNEKLFF.

The rearrangement uses TRBV5-6 and TRBJ2-1, with 10 bases lining up with TRBD2. The J segment lost 8 bases and the V segment lost 4 bases, leaving 18 bases of the junction unmatched. This CDR3 is 18 amino acids long. Germline CDR1 and CDR2: SGHDT and YYEEEE. CDR3 DNA sequence: TGTGCCAGCAGCGCTCCGGTTGCGCGGGCTAGCGGGAGATATGAGCAGTTCTTC. Its protein is CASSAPVARASGRYEQFF.

The V call is TRBV5-1, the J call TRBJ2-4; TRBD2 matches at 9 bases. The DNA end lines up better with TRBJ2-7; the J call may be wrong. CDR1 is SGHRS and CDR2 is YFSETQ in the germline V gene. The CDR3 loop spans 16 amino acids. In DNA, the CDR3 is TGCGCCAGCAGCTTGGAGGTGGCGGGGGGGCTAAGCGAGCAGTACTTC. Protein sequence: CASSLEVAGGLSEQYF.

This clonotype was picked up many times. The chain has TRBV7-3 and TRBJ2-1; 11 bases match TRBD2. In germline, CDR1 is SGHTA, CDR2 FQGTGA. The CDR3 length is 15 residues. V shed 0 bases, J shed 9 bases, and the junction held 4 bases outside the gene matches. CDR3 residues: CASSLTSGGGVEQFF. Here the CDR3 DNA reads TGTGCCAGCAGCTTAACTAGCGGGGGGGGTGTTGAGCAGTTCTTC.

CDR3: CASRASGTSGTNEQFF. In DNA form, the CDR3 reads TGTGCCAGCAGGGCATCCGGGACTAGCGGGACCAATGAGCAGTTCTTC. This chain uses TRBV6-1 with TRBJ2-1; TRBD2 matches at 13 bases. From germline, CDR1 is MNHNS and CDR2 SASEGT. This CDR3 contains 16 residues. After removal of 6 bases from V and 6 bases from J, the junction contained 8 bases not matched to a gene.

This clonotype has only a few counts. The chain recombines TRBV20-1 with TRBJ2-5; 10 nucleotides align to TRBD2. The CDR3 extends over 15 amino acids. V shed 6 bases and J 1 base; nucleotides not matched to a gene: 8. CDR1 DFQATT and CDR2 SNEGSKA come from the germline V gene (reference sequence). The CDR3 nucleotides read TGCAGTGCAGGAAGAAGGACTAGCGGCCAAGAGACCCAGTACTTC. Its protein product is CSAGRRTSGQETQYF.

This chain connects TRBV7-3 to TRBJ1-2; TRBD1 is a possible D gene (6 bases). Germline V gene sequence: CDR1 SGHTA, CDR2 FQGTGA. V lost 6 bases to trimming and J lost 0 bases, with 11 bases between them. The CDR3 contains 14 residues. Written as DNA, the CDR3 is TGTGCCAGCAGTCCGGGGGGCTCTAACTATGGCTACACCTTC. This gives the protein CASSPGGSNYGYTF.

The chain recombines TRBV24-1 with TRBJ2-1, with TRBD2 matching 7 bases. Germline loops: CDR1 KGHDR, CDR2 SFDVKD. The ends lost 4 bases at V and 12 bases at J; junction bases unmatched: 14. The CDR3 extends over 15 amino acids. Written as DNA, the CDR3 is TGTGCCACCAGTGACTCCAGTGTGGGCCGCGGGGGGCAGTTCTTC. This sequence encodes CATSDSSVGRGGQFF.

V gene TRBV20-1 combines with J gene TRBJ2-1, with TRBD2 matching over 10 bases. Losses at the gene ends were 1 base for V and 2 bases for J; bases not matched to a gene: 20. In germline, CDR1 is DFQATT, CDR2 SNEGSKA (reference sequence). The CDR3 is made up of 21 amino acids. CDR3 protein: CSARVARSLAGALIPYNEQFF. As DNA, the CDR3 is TGCAGTGCTAGAGTAGCGAGGTCCCTAGCGGGGGCTTTGATTCCCTACAATGAGCAGTTCTTC.

The rearrangement links TRBV20-1 to TRBJ2-1, with D hard to call. This CDR3 is 9 amino acids long. Germline V gives CDR1 DFQATT, CDR2 SNEGSKA (reference sequence). The CDR3 DNA reads TGCGCTAACCTATTCTACGCGTTCTTC. Its protein product is CANLFYAFF.

The CDR3, as DNA: TGTGCCAGCAGTCGATCGACTAGCGGGGGCATCGAGACCCAGTACTTC. Protein product: CASSRSTSGGIETQYF. The chain joins TRBV6-2 or TRBV6-3 to TRBJ2-7; 12 nucleotides align to TRBD2. The J call may not be correct, given that the DNA end is closer to TRBJ2-5. This CDR3 is 16 amino acids long. CDR1 and CDR2 from the germline V gene are MNHEY and SVGEGT.

This clonotype was seen once. The chain has TRBV25-1 and TRBJ2-1, with a possible D match to TRBD1 (6 bases). Trimming removed 4 bases at V and 1 base at J, with 11 bases between. Per the germline V gene, CDR1 is MGHDK and CDR2 is SYGVNS. This CDR3 has 15 amino acids. DNA for the CDR3: TGTGCCAGCAGTGCTTACAGGGAGTCCTACAATGAGCAGTTCTTC. Translating gives CASSAYRESYNEQFF.

The chain joins TRBV7-9 to TRBJ2-5; D is uncertain. Trimming cost V 5 bases and J 5 bases, with 15 bases left between them. Germline lookup yields CDR1 SEHNR and CDR2 FQNEAQ (reference sequence). The CDR3 contains 14 residues. The CDR3 DNA reads as TGTGCCAGCAGCCCAAAGTGGGGTGGTGAGACCCAGTACTTC. It specifies CASSPKWGGETQYF. Together with reference TRBV7-9 and TRBJ2-5, the CDR3 gives the full variable domain: DTGVSQNPRHKITKRGQNVTFRCDPISEHNRLYWYRQTLGQGPEFLTYFQNEAQLEKSRLLSDRFSAERPKGSFSTLEIQRTEQGDSAMYLCASSPKWGGETQYFGPGTRLLVL.

The J gene is TRBJ1-6, the V gene TRBV20-1; 7 bases fit TRBD1. CDR1 is DFQATT and CDR2 is SNEGSKA in the germline V gene (reference sequence). This CDR3 contains 13 residues. V lost 3 bases and J lost 7; bases outside the gene matches: 3. This CDR3 is CSASWGQNSPLHF. The CDR3 DNA reads TGCAGTGCTAGTTGGGGACAGAATTCACCCCTCCACTTT.

On this clonotype itself: An end of the junction differs from the germline gene, which may be a read error. The CDR3 here is CASSLAVGGRGTETFF. The CDR3 bases are TGTGCCAGCAGCTTAGCGGTTGGGGGCAGGGGCACTGAAACTTTCTTT. The genes are TRBV7-9 and TRBJ1-1; TRBD1 might be the D (6 bases). Germline CDR1 and CDR2: SEHNR and FQNEAQ (reference sequence). This CDR3 is 16 amino acids long.

V gene TRBV11-3 combines with J gene TRBJ2-2; the match to TRBD1 covers 8 bases. V was pared by 6 bases and J by 6 bases, with 9 bases of the junction left unmatched. The CDR3 has 15 amino acids. Per the germline V gene, CDR1 is SGHNT and CDR2 is YENEEA. The CDR3 loop reads CASSIGQGAAGELFF. DNA of the CDR3: TGTGCCAGCAGTATCGGGCAGGGGGCGGCCGGGGAGCTGTTTTTT.